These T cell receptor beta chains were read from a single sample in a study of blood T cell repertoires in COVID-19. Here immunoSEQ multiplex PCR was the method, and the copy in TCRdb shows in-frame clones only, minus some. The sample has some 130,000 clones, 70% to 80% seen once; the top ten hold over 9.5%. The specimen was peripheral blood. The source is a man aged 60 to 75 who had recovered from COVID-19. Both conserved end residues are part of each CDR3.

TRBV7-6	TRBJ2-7	CASRPEAQGSYEQYF
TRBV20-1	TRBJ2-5	CSAKAPGTQYF
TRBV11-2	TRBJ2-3	CASRGGLWAADTQYF
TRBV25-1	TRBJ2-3	CASSESLSGTDTQYF
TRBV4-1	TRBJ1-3	CASSQDPSGDGNTIYF
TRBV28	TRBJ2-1	CASRGQGSYNEQFF
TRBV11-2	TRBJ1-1	CASSLGLRAANTEAFF
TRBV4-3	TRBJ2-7	CASSQDGQQGASEQYF
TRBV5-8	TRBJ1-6	CASSLGGMDSPLHF
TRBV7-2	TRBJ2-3	CASSLDRISTDTQYF
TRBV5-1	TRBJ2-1	CASSFDLGTGKKGGIYNEQFF
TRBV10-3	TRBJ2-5	CASKDSQETQYF
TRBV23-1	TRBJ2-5	CASSPRTSGGGQETQYF
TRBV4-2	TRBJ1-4	CASSQEPPRGRDEKLFF
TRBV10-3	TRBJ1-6	CAIRGGPVVESPLHF
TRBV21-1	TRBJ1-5	CASSPFNRGRNQPQHF
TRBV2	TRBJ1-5	CASSLLGQGGDQPQHF